The rows below give T cell receptor beta chains drawn from one sample of a study of vaccination and CD4 T cells after COVID-19. Their antigens remain unidentified. TCRdb redid the calling of the PCR reads with MiXCR, one entry per CDR3 protein. The table lists about 15,000 distinct CDR3 sequences, under 55% of them singletons. This specimen was CD4+ T cells from blood, cultured in vitro, taken about 7 months after SARS-CoV-2 vaccination. These receptors were obtained from a human donor who had recovered from COVID-19. Both conserved end residues are part of each CDR3. The D gene is left open where the match is weak. The size of a clone is reported for some rows only, either as once, few or many, or as a class for expanded clones.

V gene	D gene	J gene	clone size	CDR3 protein	CDR3 DNA
TRBV27	TRBD1	TRBJ1-5	few	CASRPSTGGNQPQHF	TGTGCCAGCAGACCAAGCACAGGGGGCAATCAGCCCCAGCATTTT
TRBV7-2	-	TRBJ1-1	few	CASSLGINTEAFF	TGTGCCAGCAGCTTAGGGATTAACACTGAAGCTTTCTTT
TRBV27	TRBD1	TRBJ1-6	few	CASHTLYPGGKRSPLHF	TGTGCCAGCCATACCCTATACCCAGGGGGGAAAAGGTCACCCCTCCACTTT
TRBV7-2	-	TRBJ1-2	few	CASTPGRQSNYGYTF	TGTGCCAGCACCCCGGGACGGCAATCTAACTATGGCTACACCTTC
TRBV7-2	-	TRBJ1-3	-	CASSRWWGPSGNTIYF	TGTGCCAGCAGCCGCTGGTGGGGGCCGTCTGGAAACACCATATATTTT
TRBV2	TRBD2	TRBJ2-7	once	CASKALAGVTEQYF	TGTGCCAGTAAAGCCCTAGCGGGAGTGACCGAGCAGTACTTC
TRBV20-1	TRBD1	TRBJ2-1	few	CSAITDRGWNEQFF	TGCAGTGCTATTACCGACAGGGGTTGGAATGAGCAGTTCTTC
TRBV7-2	-	TRBJ2-3	-	CASSSSGSTDTQYF	TGTGCCAGCAGCTCGAGCGGTTCTACAGATACGCAGTATTTT
TRBV10-3	-	TRBJ2-7	-	CAISSQIRQAYEQYF	TGTGCCATCAGTTCCCAGATCCGACAGGCCTACGAGCAGTACTTC
TRBV20-1	-	TRBJ2-1	once	CSAMGLGLTSYNEQFF	TGCAGTGCTATGGGCCTTGGATTGACCTCCTACAATGAGCAGTTCTTC
TRBV12-3/TRBV12-4	-	TRBJ1-1	-	CASSLRVNTEAFF	TGTGCCAGCAGTTTAAGAGTGAACACTGAAGCTTTCTTT
TRBV5-4	-	TRBJ2-7	-	CASSLSGTRSSEQYF	TGTGCCAGCAGCTTGTCTGGGACCAGATCCTCCGAGCAGTACTTC
TRBV7-9	-	TRBJ1-5	-	CASSLEGDQPQHF	TGTGCCAGCAGCTTAGAGGGCGATCAGCCCCAGCATTTT
TRBV20-1	TRBD1	TRBJ1-1	few	CSALRQGTAFF	TGCAGTGCCCTTAGACAGGGCACAGCTTTCTTT
TRBV20-1	-	TRBJ2-1	-	CSAPLPIAYNEQFF	TGCAGTGCTCCCCTTCCTATAGCCTACAATGAGCAGTTCTTC
TRBV2	-	TRBJ2-7	-	CASSPYHEQYF	TGTGCCAGCAGCCCCTACCACGAGCAGTACTTC
TRBV29-1	TRBD1	TRBJ1-2	few	CSVEGGTGLYGYTF	TGCAGCGTTGAAGGAGGGACAGGCCTCTATGGCTACACCTTC
TRBV20-1	TRBD2	TRBJ2-1	few	CSARDRRSGSFSEQFF	TGCAGTGCTAGAGATCGGAGGAGCGGGAGTTTCAGTGAGCAGTTCTTC
TRBV7-3	-	TRBJ1-2	-	CASSTQQGVAYTF	TGTGCCAGCAGCACCCAACAAGGGGTTGCCTACACCTTC
TRBV7-6	-	TRBJ2-5	-	CASSLVPGIQETQYF	TGTGCCAGCAGCTTAGTTCCTGGGATCCAAGAGACCCAGTACTTC
TRBV11-3	-	TRBJ2-3	few	CASSLGPDTQYF	TGTGCCAGCAGCTTAGGTCCGGATACGCAGTATTTT
TRBV2	-	TRBJ1-5	few	CASTLLGRPQHF	TGTGCCAGCACGCTCTTGGGAAGGCCCCAGCATTTT
TRBV20-1	TRBD1	TRBJ2-5	-	CSATDRVETQYF	TGCAGTGCAACGGACAGGGTTGAGACCCAGTACTTC
TRBV2	TRBD1	TRBJ1-5	-	CASSGQGWNQPQHF	TGTGCCAGCAGTGGACAGGGGTGGAATCAGCCCCAGCATTTT
TRBV25-1	-	TRBJ2-3	-	CASSEGMGGTDTQYF	TGTGCCAGCAGTGAAGGGATGGGCGGGACAGATACGCAGTATTTT
TRBV7-8	-	TRBJ2-5	few	CASSLEPLQTQYF	TGTGCCAGCAGCTTAGAACCCCTCCAGACCCAGTACTTC
TRBV24-1	-	TRBJ2-1	-	CATSDATGSYNEQFF	TGTGCCACCAGTGACGCGACAGGCTCCTACAATGAGCAGTTCTTC
TRBV15	-	TRBJ1-1	few	CATSRDIAKGEAFF	TGTGCCACCAGCAGAGATATCGCGAAGGGTGAAGCTTTCTTT
TRBV20-1	-	TRBJ2-3	-	CSARDNGQGSIAGGLNTQYF	TGCAGTGCTAGAGACAATGGACAGGGGAGCATAGCGGGAGGTTTGAATACGCAGTATTTT
TRBV7-8	-	TRBJ1-3	-	CASSQGFSGNTIYF	TGTGCCAGCAGCCAGGGGTTTTCTGGAAACACCATATATTTT
TRBV29-1	-	TRBJ2-2	-	CSVAALRSSTGELFF	TGCAGCGTTGCCGCCCTGAGGTCCTCAACCGGGGAGCTGTTTTTT
TRBV19	-	TRBJ2-6	-	CASRSSGANVLTF	TGTGCCAGTAGGAGTTCTGGGGCCAACGTCCTGACTTTC
TRBV20-1	TRBD1	TRBJ1-2	few	CSAQTGQGAHYGYTF	TGCAGTGCCCAGACGGGACAGGGGGCACACTATGGCTACACCTTC
TRBV10-3	TRBD2	TRBJ2-5	-	CAASPLAAQETQYF	TGTGCCGCGAGCCCTCTAGCGGCACAAGAGACCCAGTACTTC
TRBV10-2	TRBD2	TRBJ2-7	-	CATGLAGLAEQYF	TGCGCCACCGGACTAGCCGGATTAGCCGAGCAGTACTTC
TRBV20-1	TRBD2	TRBJ2-3	few	CSASSAGGPVGDTQYF	TGCAGTGCTAGCTCAGCGGGAGGGCCAGTAGGTGATACGCAGTATTTT
TRBV20-1	-	TRBJ1-3	-	CSASGVAAIYF	TGCAGTGCTAGCGGGGTAGCCGCCATATATTTT
TRBV2	TRBD2	TRBJ2-7	-	CASGTSGNYEQYF	TGTGCCAGTGGGACTAGCGGGAACTACGAGCAGTACTTC
TRBV5-4	TRBD2	TRBJ2-5	few	CASSPGTGGAWETQYF	TGTGCCAGCAGCCCAGGGACCGGGGGGGCGTGGGAGACCCAGTACTTC
TRBV25-1	-	TRBJ1-1	-	CASSVAGKNTEAFF	TGTGCCAGCAGTGTGGCAGGGAAGAACACTGAAGCTTTCTTT
TRBV7-3	-	TRBJ1-1	-	CASSFSTGSGAFF	TGTGCCAGCAGCTTTTCAACCGGGAGCGGGGCTTTCTTT
TRBV28	TRBD2	TRBJ2-5	-	CASSEAGGRETQYF	TGTGCCAGCAGTGAAGCGGGGGGTCGGGAGACCCAGTACTTC
TRBV29-1	TRBD1	TRBJ1-2	once	CSVESGGRYGYTF	TGCAGCGTTGAGTCAGGGGGCCGCTATGGCTACACCTTC
TRBV20-1	-	TRBJ1-6	medium-sized	CSARPLTAGLSALHF	TGCAGTGCTAGGCCCCTGACAGCCGGACTATCGGCCCTCCACTTT
TRBV20-1	-	TRBJ2-3	-	CSGRIAAGTDTQYF	TGCAGCGGCCGGATTGCGGCTGGCACAGATACGCAGTATTTT
TRBV6-1	-	TRBJ1-2	few	CASRKPTGRNGYTF	TGTGCCAGCCGTAAACCTACAGGGCGTAATGGCTACACCTTC
TRBV7-9	-	TRBJ1-2	-	CASSLGVSGIGYTF	TGTGCCAGCAGCTTAGGGGTGTCGGGGATCGGCTACACCTTC
TRBV27	-	TRBJ2-3	-	CASSLKGIGTDTQYF	TGTGCCAGCAGTTTAAAAGGTATAGGGACAGATACGCAGTATTTT
TRBV19	TRBD1	TRBJ2-1	-	CASSHRTGGVNEQFF	TGTGCCAGTAGCCACCGTACAGGGGGTGTAAATGAGCAGTTCTTC
TRBV19	TRBD2	TRBJ2-5	-	CASSTYSGTSGGETQYF	TGTGCCAGTAGCACCTACTCCGGGACTAGTGGTGGAGAGACCCAGTACTTC
TRBV5-1	-	TRBJ1-1	once	CASSPDLVPPVAFF	TGCGCCAGCAGCCCGGACCTCGTTCCACCGGTAGCTTTCTTT
TRBV20-1	TRBD2	TRBJ2-3	-	CSARGGAGSTDTQYF	TGCAGTGCTAGAGGAGGAGCGGGGTCAACAGATACGCAGTATTTT
TRBV7-8	TRBD2	TRBJ2-5	few	CASSFRRGAFQETQYF	TGTGCCAGCAGCTTTAGGCGGGGGGCGTTCCAAGAGACCCAGTACTTC
TRBV5-6	-	TRBJ2-5	-	CASSLEWTQETQYF	TGTGCCAGCAGCTTGGAATGGACACAAGAGACCCAGTACTTC
TRBV1	-	TRBJ2-7	-	CTSSHLCGVYSYEQYF	TGCACCAGCAGCCATCTTTGCGGGGTATACTCCTACGAGCAGTACTTC
TRBV15	-	TRBJ2-6	few	CATSRGYGVGSGANVLTF	TGTGCCACCAGCAGAGGCTACGGTGTGGGCTCTGGGGCCAACGTCCTGACTTTC
TRBV20-1	-	TRBJ1-2	-	CSARQANYGYTF	TGCAGTGCTAGACAGGCTAACTATGGCTACACCTTC
TRBV6-1	TRBD1	TRBJ1-2	few	CASSHFGTGGGYTF	TGTGCCAGCAGTCATTTCGGGACAGGGGGCGGCTACACCTTC
TRBV6-1	TRBD1	TRBJ2-3	-	CASNTDHSKGQGTDTQYF	TGTGCCAGCAACACAGACCACTCGAAGGGACAGGGAACAGATACGCAGTATTTT